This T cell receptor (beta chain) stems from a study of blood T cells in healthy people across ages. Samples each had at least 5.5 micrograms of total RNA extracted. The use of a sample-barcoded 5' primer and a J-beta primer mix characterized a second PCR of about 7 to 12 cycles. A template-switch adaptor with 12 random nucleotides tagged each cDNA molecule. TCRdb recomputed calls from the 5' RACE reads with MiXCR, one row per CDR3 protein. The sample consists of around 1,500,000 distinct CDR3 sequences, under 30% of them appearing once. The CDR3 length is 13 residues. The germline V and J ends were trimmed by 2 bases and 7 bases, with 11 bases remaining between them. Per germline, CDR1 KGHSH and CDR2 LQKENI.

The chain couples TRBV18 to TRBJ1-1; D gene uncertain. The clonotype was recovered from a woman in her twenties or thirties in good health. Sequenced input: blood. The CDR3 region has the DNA TGTGCCAGCTCACCAAGTATAAGGGATGAAGCTTTCTTT. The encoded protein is CASSPSIRDEAFF.